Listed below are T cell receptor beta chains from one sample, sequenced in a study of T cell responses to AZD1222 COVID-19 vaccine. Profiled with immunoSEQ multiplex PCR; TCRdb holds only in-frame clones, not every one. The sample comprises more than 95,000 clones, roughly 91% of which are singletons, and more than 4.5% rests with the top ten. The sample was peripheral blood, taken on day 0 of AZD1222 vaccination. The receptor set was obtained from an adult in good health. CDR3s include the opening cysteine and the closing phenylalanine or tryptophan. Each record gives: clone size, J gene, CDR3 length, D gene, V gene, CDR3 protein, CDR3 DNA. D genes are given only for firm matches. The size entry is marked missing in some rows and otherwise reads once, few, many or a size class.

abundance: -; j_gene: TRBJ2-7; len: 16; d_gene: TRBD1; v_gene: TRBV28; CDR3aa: CASSSPGTGLTYEQYF; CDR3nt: TGTGCCAGCAGTTCCCCAGGGACAGGGCTTACCTACGAGCAGTACTTC
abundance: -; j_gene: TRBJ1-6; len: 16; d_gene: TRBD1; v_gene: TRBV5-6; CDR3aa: CASSLWTGGGGSPLHF; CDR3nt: TGTGCCAGCAGCTTGTGGACAGGGGGAGGAGGATCACCCCTCCACTTT
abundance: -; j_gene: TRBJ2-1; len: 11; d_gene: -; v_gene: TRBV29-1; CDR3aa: CSVGRDITGFF; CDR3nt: TGCAGCGTTGGGAGGGACATCACCGGGTTCTTC
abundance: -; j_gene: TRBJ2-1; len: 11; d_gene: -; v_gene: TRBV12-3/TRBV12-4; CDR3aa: CASSSGLGQFF; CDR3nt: TGTGCCAGCAGTTCGGGGTTGGGGCAGTTCTTC
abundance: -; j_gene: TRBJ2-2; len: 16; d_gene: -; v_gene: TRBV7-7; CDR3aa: CASSPVSRGFSGELFF; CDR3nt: TGTGCTAGCAGCCCGGTATCCCGGGGATTTTCCGGGGAGCTGTTTTTT
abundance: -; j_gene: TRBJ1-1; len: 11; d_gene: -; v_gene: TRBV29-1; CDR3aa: CTTASGTEAFF; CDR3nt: TGCACCACCGCTAGTGGTACTGAAGCTTTCTTT
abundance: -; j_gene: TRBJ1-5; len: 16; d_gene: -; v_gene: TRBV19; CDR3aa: CASREDRKYSNQPQHF; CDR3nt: TGTGCCAGTAGGGAAGACAGGAAATATAGCAATCAGCCCCAGCATTTT
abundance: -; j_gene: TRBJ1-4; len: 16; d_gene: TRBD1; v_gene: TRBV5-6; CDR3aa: CASSRGVAGGSQKLFF; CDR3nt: TGTGCCAGCAGCCGGGGAGTGGCAGGGGGCAGTCAAAAACTGTTTTTT
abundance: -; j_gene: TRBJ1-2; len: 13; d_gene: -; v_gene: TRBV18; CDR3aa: CASSPGGSYGYTF; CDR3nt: TGTGCCAGCTCACCAGGAGGGTCGTATGGCTACACCTTC
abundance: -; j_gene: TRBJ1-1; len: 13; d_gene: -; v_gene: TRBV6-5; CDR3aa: CASSYVGDTEAFF; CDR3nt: TGTGCCAGCAGTTACGTGGGGGACACTGAAGCTTTCTTT
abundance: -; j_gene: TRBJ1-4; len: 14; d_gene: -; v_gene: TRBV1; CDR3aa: CTSSQGATNEKLFF; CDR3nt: TGCACCAGCAGCCAAGGCGCAACTAATGAAAAACTGTTTTTT
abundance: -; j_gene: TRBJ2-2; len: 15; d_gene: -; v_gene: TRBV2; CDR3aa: CATRLENQNTGELFF; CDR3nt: TGTGCCACCAGACTAGAGAACCAGAACACCGGGGAGCTGTTTTTT
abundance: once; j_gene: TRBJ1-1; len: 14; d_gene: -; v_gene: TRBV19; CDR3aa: CASSIVGGSTEAFF; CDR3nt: TGTGCCAGTAGTATCGTTGGAGGTAGCACTGAAGCTTTCTTT
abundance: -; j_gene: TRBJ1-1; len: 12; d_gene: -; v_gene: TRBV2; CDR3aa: CASSEEHLEAFF; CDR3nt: TGTGCCAGCAGTGAGGAACACCTTGAAGCTTTCTTT
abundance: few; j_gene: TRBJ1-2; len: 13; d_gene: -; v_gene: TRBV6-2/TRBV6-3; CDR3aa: CASSAPVGFSYTF; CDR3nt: TGTGCCAGCAGTGCCCCAGTCGGATTCAGCTACACCTTC
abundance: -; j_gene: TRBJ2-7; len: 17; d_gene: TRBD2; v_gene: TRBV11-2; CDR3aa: CASSLDLQASGGGGQYF; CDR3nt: TGTGCCAGCAGCTTAGATCTTCAGGCTAGCGGGGGCGGCGGGCAGTACTTC
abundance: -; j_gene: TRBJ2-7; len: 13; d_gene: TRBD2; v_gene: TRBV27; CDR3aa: CASQGGGPEEQYF; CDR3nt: TGTGCCAGCCAAGGCGGGGGGCCAGAAGAGCAGTACTTC
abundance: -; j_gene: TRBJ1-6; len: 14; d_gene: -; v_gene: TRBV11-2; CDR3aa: CASSFEDNNSPLHF; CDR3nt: TGTGCCAGCAGCTTCGAGGACAATAATTCACCCCTCCACTTT
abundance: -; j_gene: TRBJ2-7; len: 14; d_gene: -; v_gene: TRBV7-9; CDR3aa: CASSPPGRTYEQYF; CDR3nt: TGTGCCAGCAGCCCCCCGGGACGGACCTACGAGCAGTACTTC
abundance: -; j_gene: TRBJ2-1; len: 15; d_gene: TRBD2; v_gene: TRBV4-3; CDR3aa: CASSQVSGGYNEQFF; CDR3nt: TGCGCCAGCAGCCAAGTTAGCGGGGGATACAATGAGCAGTTCTTC
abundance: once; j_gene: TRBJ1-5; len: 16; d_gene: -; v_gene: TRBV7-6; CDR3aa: CASSPGTSYSNQPQHF; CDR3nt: TGTGCCAGCAGCCCCGGGACATCCTATAGCAATCAGCCCCAGCATTTT
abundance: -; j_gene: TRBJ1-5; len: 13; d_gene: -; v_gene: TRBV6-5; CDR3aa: CASSYSNGQPQHF; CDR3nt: TGTGCCAGCAGTTACTCGAACGGACAGCCCCAGCATTTT
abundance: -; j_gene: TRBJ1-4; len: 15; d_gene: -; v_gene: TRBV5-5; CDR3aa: CASSTPGTTNEKLFF; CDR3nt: TGTGCCAGCAGCACCCCCGGAACAACTAATGAAAAACTGTTTTTT
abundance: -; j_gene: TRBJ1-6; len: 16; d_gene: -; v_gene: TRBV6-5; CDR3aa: CASSYRHGVLDSPLHF; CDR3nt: TGTGCCAGCAGTTACAGACACGGCGTTTTGGATTCACCCCTCCACTTT
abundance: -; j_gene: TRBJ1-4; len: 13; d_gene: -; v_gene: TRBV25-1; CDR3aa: CASAGRINEKLFF; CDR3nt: TGTGCCAGCGCCGGGCGGATTAATGAAAAACTGTTTTTT
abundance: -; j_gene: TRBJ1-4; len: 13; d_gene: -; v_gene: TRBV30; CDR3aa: CAWSKDRGEKLFF; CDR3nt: TGTGCCTGGAGTAAAGACAGAGGTGAAAAACTGTTTTTT
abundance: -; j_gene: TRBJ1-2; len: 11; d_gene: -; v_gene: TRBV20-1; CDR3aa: CSARLNYGYTF; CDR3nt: TGCAGTGCTAGACTGAACTATGGCTACACCTTC
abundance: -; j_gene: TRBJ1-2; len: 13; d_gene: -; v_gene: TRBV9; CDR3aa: CASSVMPGSGYTF; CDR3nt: TGTGCCAGCAGCGTAATGCCAGGGAGTGGCTACACCTTC
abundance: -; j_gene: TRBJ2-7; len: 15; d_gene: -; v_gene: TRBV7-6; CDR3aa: CASSLDWGAQYEQYF; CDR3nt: TGTGCCAGCAGCTTAGACTGGGGGGCGCAATACGAGCAGTACTTC
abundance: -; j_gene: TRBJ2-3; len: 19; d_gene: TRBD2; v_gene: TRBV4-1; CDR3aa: CASSQDPAHLAGGQDTQYF; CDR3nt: TGCGCCAGCAGCCAAGACCCAGCCCATTTAGCGGGGGGACAAGATACGCAGTATTTT
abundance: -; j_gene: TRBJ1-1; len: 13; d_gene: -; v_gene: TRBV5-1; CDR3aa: CASSWDGDTEAFF; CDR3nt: TGCGCCAGCAGCTGGGACGGCGACACTGAAGCTTTCTTT
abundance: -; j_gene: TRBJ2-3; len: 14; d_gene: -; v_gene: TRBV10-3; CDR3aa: CAISERQAEDTQYF; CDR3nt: TGTGCCATCAGTGAACGGCAGGCTGAAGATACGCAGTATTTT
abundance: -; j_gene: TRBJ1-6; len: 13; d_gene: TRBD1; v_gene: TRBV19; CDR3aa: CASSGQGRSPLHF; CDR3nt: TGTGCCAGCTCGGGACAGGGAAGGTCACCCCTCCACTTT
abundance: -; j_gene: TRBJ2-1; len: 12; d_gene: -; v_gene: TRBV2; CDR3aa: CASRQSYNEQFF; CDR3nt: TGTGCCAGCAGACAGTCCTACAATGAGCAGTTCTTC
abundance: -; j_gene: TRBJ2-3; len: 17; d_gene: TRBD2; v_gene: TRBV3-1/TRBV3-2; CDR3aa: CASSQELGLAGSDTQYF; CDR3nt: TGTGCCAGCAGCCAAGAGTTGGGGCTAGCGGGCTCAGATACGCAGTATTTT
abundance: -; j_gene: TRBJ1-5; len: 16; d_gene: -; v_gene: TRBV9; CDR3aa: CASSVQGFGCNQPQHF; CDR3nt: TGTGCCAGCAGCGTACAGGGATTTGGGTGCAATCAGCCCCAGCATTTT
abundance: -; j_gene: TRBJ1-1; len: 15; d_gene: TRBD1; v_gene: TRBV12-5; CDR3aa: CASGTYRGGNTEAFF; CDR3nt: TGTGCTAGTGGTACTTACAGGGGAGGGAACACTGAAGCTTTCTTT
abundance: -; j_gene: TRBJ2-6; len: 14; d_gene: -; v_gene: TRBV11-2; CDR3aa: CASSPTVGANVLTF; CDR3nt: TGTGCCAGCAGCCCTACGGTGGGGGCCAACGTCCTGACTTTC
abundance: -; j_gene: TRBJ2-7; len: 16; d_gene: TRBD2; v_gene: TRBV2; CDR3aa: CASRIGVRGGSYEQYF; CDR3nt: TGTGCCAGCAGGATCGGGGTGCGGGGGGGATCCTACGAGCAGTACTTC
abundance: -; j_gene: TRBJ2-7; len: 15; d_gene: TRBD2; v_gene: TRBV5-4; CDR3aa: CASSLTLGTRGEQYF; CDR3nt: TGTGCCAGCAGCTTAACTTTAGGGACTAGAGGCGAGCAGTACTTC
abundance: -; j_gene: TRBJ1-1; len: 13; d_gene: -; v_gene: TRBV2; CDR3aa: CASSADMNTEAFF; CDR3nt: TGTGCCAGCAGTGCAGACATGAACACTGAAGCTTTCTTT
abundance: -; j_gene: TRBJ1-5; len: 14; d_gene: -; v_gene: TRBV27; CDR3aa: CASSLSSGAQPQHF; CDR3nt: TGTGCCAGCAGTTTGAGTTCGGGGGCTCAGCCCCAGCATTTT
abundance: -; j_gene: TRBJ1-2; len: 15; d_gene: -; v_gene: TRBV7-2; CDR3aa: CASSSEVGPWIGYTF; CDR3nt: TGTGCCAGCAGCTCAGAGGTGGGACCGTGGATTGGCTACACCTTC
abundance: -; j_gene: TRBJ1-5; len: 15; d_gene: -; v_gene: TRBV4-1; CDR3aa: CASSQDYAGNQPQHF; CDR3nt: TGCGCCAGCAGCCAAGATTATGCAGGCAATCAGCCCCAGCATTTT
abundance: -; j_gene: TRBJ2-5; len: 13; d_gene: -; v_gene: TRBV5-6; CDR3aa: CASSSVAKETQYF; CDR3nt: TGTGCCAGCAGCTCTGTAGCTAAAGAGACCCAGTACTTC
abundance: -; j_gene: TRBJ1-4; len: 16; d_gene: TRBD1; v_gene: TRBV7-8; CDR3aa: CASSLQGALSNEKLFF; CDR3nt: TGTGCCAGCAGCTTACAGGGGGCTTTAAGTAATGAAAAACTGTTTTTT
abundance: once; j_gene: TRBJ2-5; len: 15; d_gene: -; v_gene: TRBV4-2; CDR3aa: CASSQPRTTQETQYF; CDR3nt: TGTGCCAGCAGCCAACCTCGGACTACACAAGAGACCCAGTACTTC
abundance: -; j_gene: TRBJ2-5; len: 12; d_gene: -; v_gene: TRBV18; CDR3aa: CASSPSSETQYF; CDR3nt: TGTGCCAGCTCACCATCATCCGAGACCCAGTACTTC
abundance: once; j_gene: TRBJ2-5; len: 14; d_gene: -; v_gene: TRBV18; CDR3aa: CASSSTGDHRRQYF; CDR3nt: TGTGCCAGCTCGTCCACTGGGGACCACCGCCGTCAGTACTTC
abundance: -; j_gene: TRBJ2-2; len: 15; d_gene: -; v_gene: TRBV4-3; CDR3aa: CASSQGLGNTGELFF; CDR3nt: TGCGCCAGCAGCCAAGGCTTAGGGAACACCGGGGAGCTGTTTTTT
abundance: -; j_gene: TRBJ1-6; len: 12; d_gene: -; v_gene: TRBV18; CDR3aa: CASSRDRPPLHF; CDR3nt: TGTGCCAGCTCCCGGGACCGACCACCCCTCCACTTT
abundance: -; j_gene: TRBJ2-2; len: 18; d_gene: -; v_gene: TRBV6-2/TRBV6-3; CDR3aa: CASSYSGTFPRYTGELFF; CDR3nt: TGTGCCAGCAGTTACTCCGGGACTTTCCCAAGATACACCGGGGAGCTGTTTTTT
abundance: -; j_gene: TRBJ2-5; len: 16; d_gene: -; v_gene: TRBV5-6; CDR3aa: CASSLAGTAIQETQYF; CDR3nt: TGTGCCAGCAGCTTGGCAGGGACTGCTATTCAAGAGACCCAGTACTTC
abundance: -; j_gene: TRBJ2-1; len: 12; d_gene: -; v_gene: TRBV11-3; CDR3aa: CASSLVGNEQFF; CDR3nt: TGTGCCAGCAGCTTAGTCGGAAATGAGCAGTTCTTC